Listed below are T cell receptor beta chains from one sample, sequenced in a study of identical twins. Each CDR3 protein gets one entry after TCRdb re-called the 5' RACE reads with MiXCR. The sample consists of more than 350,000 distinct CDR3 sequences, approximately 8.8% of them appearing once. Sequenced input: naive T cells sorted from blood. These receptors were collected from a woman aged 50 to 60 in good health. Each CDR3 is given with its conserved first and last residue. The order of the fields is D gene, V gene, J gene, clone size, CDR3 protein. A D gene is named only where the DNA matches it firmly. Clone size is stated in some rows and not others, as once, few, many or a class when expanded.

NA	TRBV20-1	TRBJ1-1	NA	CSARDFGDAEAFF
TRBD2	TRBV25-1	TRBJ2-1	few	CASLGLANEQFF
TRBD1	TRBV20-1	TRBJ2-5	NA	CSVAGQGRQTQYF
TRBD2	TRBV2	TRBJ2-1	NA	CASTPGTSFGFF
NA	TRBV12-3/TRBV12-4	TRBJ1-5	few	CASSLVTQGIEPQHF
TRBD1	TRBV25-1	TRBJ1-1	few	CASSPGTGFPFF
TRBD2	TRBV7-2	TRBJ2-3	NA	CASSLGTSGRRRGNTQYF
TRBD2	TRBV12-3/TRBV12-4	TRBJ2-2	NA	CASRAGTSGRAGTGELFF
NA	TRBV20-1	TRBJ1-6	NA	CSARDSYSPLHF
NA	TRBV12-3/TRBV12-4	TRBJ1-1	many	CASSPGGIGNTEAFF
NA	TRBV15	TRBJ2-5	many	CATSRGPEGETQYF
TRBD2	TRBV10-3	TRBJ2-3	many	CAIRLAGVETQYF
NA	TRBV7-9	TRBJ2-2	few	CASSGYRIGAGELFF
TRBD1	TRBV5-1	TRBJ2-7	many	CASKHQGAPNEQYF
NA	TRBV10-3	TRBJ2-7	NA	CAISESTHGGSYEQYF
NA	TRBV7-6	TRBJ2-5	NA	CASSLASVIGEETQYF
TRBD2	TRBV29-1	TRBJ2-1	NA	CSVRNSGREQFF
TRBD2	TRBV6-2/TRBV6-3	TRBJ2-1	NA	CASSRPSGSVQSEQFF
NA	TRBV7-9	TRBJ2-1	few	CASSSSILSGTGNEQFF
TRBD1	TRBV19	TRBJ1-6	NA	CASSADRGGSPLHF
NA	TRBV4-1	TRBJ2-7	few	CASSQEGTREQYF
NA	TRBV27	TRBJ2-7	few	CAIGASGYPYEQYF
NA	TRBV6-2/TRBV6-3	TRBJ2-1	NA	CASSLQLALRNNEQFF
TRBD2	TRBV24-1	TRBJ2-1	few	CATSDLRASGSLIEQFF
NA	TRBV24-1	TRBJ2-1	NA	CATGDWNEQFF
NA	TRBV6-1	TRBJ1-6	many	CASRDRTWSSEAHF